The 10 T cell receptor beta chains below were found in one sample sequenced in a study of graft-versus-host responses after intestinal transplantation. Clones were sequenced by immunoSEQ multiplex PCR, and TCRdb holds only the in-frame ones, with some missing. The sample lists some 31,000 clones, about 92% occurring once. The sequencing used PBMCs, collected roughly 68 days after intestinal transplant. The receptors come from a human patient who received an intestinal transplant, so some T cells may come from the graft donor.

V gene TRBV7-8 combines with J gene TRBJ1-1; weak D call: TRBD1 (6 bases). This CDR3 spans 16 amino acids. Deletions cut 3 bases from V and 1 base from J, with 15 bases between. Germline CDR1 reads SGHVS; CDR2 reads FQNEAQ. The CDR3 is CASSLDQGHPNTEAFF. The CDR3 DNA follows: TGTGCCAGCAGCTTGGACCAGGGACACCCGAACACTGAAGCTTTCTTT.

The V and J genes are TRBV19 and TRBJ1-5, with D tentatively TRBD1 (6 bases). The V gene's germline CDR1 is LNHDA and CDR2 SQIVND (reference sequence). The CDR3 totals 15 residues. Deletions cut 3 bases from V and 1 base from J, with 10 bases between. CDR3 region: CASSILGGSNQPQHF. CDR3 in DNA: TGTGCCAGTAGTATTTTAGGGGGGAGCAATCAGCCCCAGCATTTT.

This clone showed up just a few times. The genes are TRBV18 and TRBJ2-5, with 7 bases that match TRBD1. The CDR3 is 14 residues long. Germline lookup yields CDR1 KGHSH and CDR2 LQKENI. V shed 3 bases and J 2 bases; nucleotides not matched to a gene: 3. The CDR3 DNA reads TGTGCCAGCTCACCTGGGACAGCTCAAGAGACCCAGTACTTC. This gives the protein CASSPGTAQETQYF.

This clone was seen just once. V gene TRBV2 combines with J gene TRBJ2-5; the match to TRBD1 covers 7 bases. The V gene's germline CDR1 is SNHLY and CDR2 FYNNEI. The CDR3 runs to 16 residues. The ends lost 4 bases at V and 2 bases at J; junction bases unmatched: 10. CDR3 nucleotide sequence: TGTGCCAGCAGTGGGGAACTGGGGGACAGTCAAGAGACCCAGTACTTC. It codes for CASSGELGDSQETQYF. Drawing the rest from reference TRBV2 and TRBJ2-5, the complete variable domain is EPEVTQTPSHQVTQMGQEVILRCVPISNHLYFYWYRQILGQKVEFLVSFYNNEISEKSEIFDDQFSVERPDGSNFTLKIRSTKLEDSAMYFCASSGELGDSQETQYFGPGTRLLVL.

The chain has TRBV6-6 and TRBJ1-2, with TRBD1 matching 10 bases. Germline lookup yields CDR1 MNHNY and CDR2 SVGAGI (reference sequence). Losses at the gene ends were 6 bases for V and 8 bases for J; bases not matched to a gene: 9. This CDR3 spans 14 amino acids. CDR3 DNA sequence: TGTGCCAGCAGCTACCGACAGGGGGCTGGAGGCTACACCTTC. Its protein product is CASSYRQGAGGYTF.

The chain couples TRBV7-9 to TRBJ2-2, with 11 bases fitting TRBD2. Germline trimming cut 3 bases from V and 2 bases from J; bases unmatched to any gene: 11. Germline loops: CDR1 SEHNR, CDR2 FQNEAQ (reference sequence). This CDR3 has 19 amino acids. CDR3 protein: CASSFYPPLAGGNTGELFF. The CDR3 nucleotides read TGTGCCAGCAGCTTCTATCCCCCCCTAGCGGGGGGAAACACCGGGGAGCTGTTTTTT. Full variable domain (outside the CDR3, taken from reference TRBV7-9 and TRBJ2-2): DTGVSQNPRHKITKRGQNVTFRCDPISEHNRLYWYRQTLGQGPEFLTYFQNEAQLEKSRLLSDRFSAERPKGSFSTLEIQRTEQGDSAMYLCASSFYPPLAGGNTGELFFGEGSRLTVL.

This clone was detected once. The rearrangement joins TRBV9 to TRBJ1-2; D is perhaps TRBD1 (5 bases). V was shortened by 0 bases and J by 3 bases, with 9 bases between the two germline ends. Germline CDR1 and CDR2: SGDLS and YYNGEE. The CDR3 runs 14 residues. The CDR3 coding sequence is TGTGCCAGCAGCGTAGCTAGCAGGGACTATGGCTACACCTTC. Residues: CASSVASRDYGYTF. The full variable domain, with the rest looked up from reference TRBV9 and TRBJ1-2, is DSGVTQTPKHLITATGQRVTLRCSPRSGDLSVYWYQQSLDQGLQFLIQYYNGEERAKGNILERFSAQQFPDLHSELNLSSLELGDSALYFCASSVASRDYGYTFGSGTRLTVV.

The rearrangement uses TRBV19 and TRBJ2-1; TRBD2 matches 7 bases. CDR1 is LNHDA and CDR2 is SQIVND in the germline V gene (reference sequence). Trimming removed 8 bases from V and 6 bases from J; junction bases left unmatched: 7. The CDR3 covers 13 residues. The CDR3 DNA sequence: TGTGCCAGTTCTCTCAGCGGGACCAATGAGCAGTTCTTC. As protein: CASSLSGTNEQFF.

The V gene is TRBV18, the J gene TRBJ2-7; TRBD2 matches at 11 bases. V trimming: 8 bases; J trimming: 4 bases; junction bases outside the gene matches: 7. This CDR3 has 14 residues. Looked up from germline, CDR1 is KGHSH and CDR2 is LQKENI. The CDR3 spells CASRSSGRTYEQYF. The CDR3 DNA is TGTGCCAGCAGGTCTAGCGGGAGGACGTACGAGCAGTACTTC. The full variable domain, rest sourced from reference TRBV18 and TRBJ2-7, is NAGVMQNPRHLVRRRGQEARLRCSPMKGHSHVYWYRQLPEEGLKFMVYLQKENIIDESGMPKERFSAEFPKEGPSILRIQQVVRGDSAAYFCASRSSGRTYEQYFGPGTRLTVT.

The rearrangement joins TRBV2 to TRBJ2-7; unclear D gene. The CDR3 spans 12 residues. The V end was cut by 8 bases, the J end by 3 bases, with 11 bases between. The V gene's germline CDR1 is SNHLY and CDR2 FYNNEI. The chain's CDR3 is CASFRPFYEQYF. The DNA of the CDR3 is TGTGCCAGCTTCAGGCCCTTCTACGAGCAGTACTTC. The variable domain in full, completed from reference TRBV2 and TRBJ2-7, reads EPEVTQTPSHQVTQMGQEVILRCVPISNHLYFYWYRQILGQKVEFLVSFYNNEISEKSEIFDDQFSVERPDGSNFTLKIRSTKLEDSAMYFCASFRPFYEQYFGPGTRLTVT.